The TCR beta chain under discussion was sequenced for a study of metastatic and nonmetastatic thyroid tumors. Study overall: Malignant thyroid and benign thyroid patients provided blood and tumor or nodule tissue whose repertoires were compared. General study points: Compared with benign nodules, malignant thyroid tumors were reported to have significantly higher TCR beta diversity in both blood and tumor.

CDR1 and CDR2 (germline): MNHNS, SASEGT. The CDR3 loop spans 15 amino acids. V trimming: 5 bases; J trimming: 3 bases; junction bases outside the gene matches: 3. Under the authors' procedure: A distant-metastasis classifier for papillary thyroid cancer was built using CDR3 differences across clinicopathological groups. TCRdb reprocessed the PCR reads via MiXCR. For this entry, the V and J calls and clone size follow TCRdb and not the study's own pipeline. The sample includes approximately 24,000 clones, 20% to 25% of them seen just once. No treatment of any kind had been given to any patient before thyroid surgery. Ten or more counts support this clone. What it recognizes is unknown.

The chain has TRBV6-1 and TRBJ2-2; TRBD1 agrees at 10 bases. This TCR was recovered from a male donor with papillary thyroid cancer or a benign thyroid nodule (not recorded which). Some clones in this sample may be carry-over from other donors' samples. Sequenced material: blood. The CDR3 protein is CASSSGTGDTGELFF. The CDR3 DNA is TGTGCCAGCAGTTCCGGGACAGGGGACACCGGGGAGCTGTTTTTT.